Given below is one TCR beta chain in context. This may come from a read error, since a much larger clone is one base off. The same CDR3 arises from other DNA sequences in this sample as well. The source of the sample is a study of blood T cell repertoires in COVID-19. This CDR3 has 14 amino acids. In germline, CDR1 is KGHSH, CDR2 LQKENI. Some clones are missing from TCRdb's copy, which holds only in-frame ones; the method was immunoSEQ multiplex PCR. The table includes about 80,000 clones, about 78% detected once. This chain uses TRBV18 with TRBJ2-7; TRBD1 is a possible D gene (6 bases). The TCR comes from a human donor in a cohort sampled during active COVID-19. Sequencing was carried out using peripheral blood. CDR3 amino acids: CASSPLTGSYEQYF. The DNA of the CDR3 is TGTGCCAGCTCCCCCCTGACAGGCTCCTACGAACAGTACTTC. Drawing the rest from reference TRBV18 and TRBJ2-7, the complete variable domain is NAGVMQNPRHLVRRRGQEARLRCSPMKGHSHVYWYRQLPEEGLKFMVYLQKENIIDESGMPKERFSAEFPKEGPSILRIQQVVRGDSAAYFCASSPLTGSYEQYFGPGTRLTVT.